Ten or more counts support the clone carrying this TCR beta chain. The data were obtained in a study of T cells in Graves' hyperthyroidism and ophthalmopathy. CDR1 SNHLY and CDR2 FYNNEI come from the germline V gene. The CDR3 sequence is 13 residues long. Trimming left V 5 bases short and J 5 bases short, with 11 bases between. Template material for amplifying TCR beta CDR3 regions consisted of RNA transcripts. When the TCR CDR3 underwent first-round RT-PCR, the HTBI primer set was used. TCRdb analysed the multiplex PCR reads with MiXCR anew, one entry per CDR3 protein. The sample lists a few hundred thousand distinct CDR3 sequences; 21% were seen once. Reasons for excluding patients were uncontrolled infection, other autoimmune disease, pregnancy or lactation.

The chain employs TRBV2 and TRBJ2-3, with a possible D match to TRBD2 (6 bases). The sequenced sample was blood. This receptor was obtained from a woman in her fifties or sixties with Graves' hyperthyroidism. CDR3 loop: CASSRDLRDTQYF. Written as DNA, the CDR3 is TGTGCCAGCAGTAGGGACTTAAGAGATACGCAGTATTTT.